The 30 T cell receptor beta chains listed next were all sequenced from one sample in a study of human T cells and chemical hapten exposure. Indicated time point: patch test 1, 2 weeks after DPC sensitization. Stated treatment: therapeutic diphenylcyclopropenone sensitization with weekly scalp DPC. TCRdb reprocessed the RACE reads via MiXCR and lists one record per CDR3 protein. The sample includes more than 95,000 distinct CDR3 sequences, 12% of them seen just once. The sequencing here drew on whole blood, taken in connection with sensitization to the hapten diphenylcyclopropenone (DPC). The source is a woman in her fifties or sixties with alopecia areata. Some clones in this sample may be carry-over from other donors' samples.

This chain uses TRBV4-3 with TRBJ1-2; 7 bases match TRBD1. With 4 bases clipped from V and 4 bases from J, the junction kept 12 bases outside the gene matches. Germline V gene lookup returns CDR1 LGHNA and CDR2 YSLEER. The CDR3 is 16 amino acids. The CDR3 region has the DNA TGCGCCAGCAGCCGCTATGGCGAGGGGGCTGGCTATGGCTACACCTTC. It codes for CASSRYGEGAGYGYTF.

This clonotype was seen more than once but under ten times. The chain links TRBV7-2 to TRBJ2-3; tentative D call: TRBD2 (5 bases). V shed 0 bases and J shed 4 bases, with 5 bases lying between them. Germline V gene data show CDR1 as SGHTA and CDR2 as FQGNSA. The CDR3 totals 13 residues. The CDR3 spells CASSLARADTQYF. The CDR3 nucleotides are TGTGCCAGCAGCTTAGCGCGGGCAGATACGCAGTATTTT.

This clonotype was seen only a few times. The chain is built from TRBV6-1 and TRBJ2-3; D is unclear. This CDR3 is 13 amino acids long. V lost 8 bases to trimming and J lost 0 bases, with 9 bases between them. The germline CDR1 and CDR2 sequences are MNHNS and SASEGT. As DNA, the CDR3 is TGTGCCAGCTTGGGTGGGAGCACAGATACGCAGTATTTT. Its protein product is CASLGGSTDTQYF.

The chain has TRBV6-2 or TRBV6-3 and TRBJ2-2, with a tentative D call TRBD1 (6 bases). The CDR3 sequence is 13 residues long. Germline assignment: CDR1 MNHEY and CDR2 SVGEGT. Trimming removed 7 bases at V and 9 bases at J, with 15 bases between. The CDR3 sequence is CASTSDRRRELFF. The DNA for the CDR3 is TGTGCCAGCACCTCCGACAGGCGGCGGGAGCTGTTTTTT.

V gene TRBV7-9 combines with J gene TRBJ2-7; D is perhaps TRBD2 (6 bases). Germline V CDR1 and CDR2: SEHNR, FQNEAQ (reference sequence). This CDR3 is built from 12 residues. Trimming stripped 6 bases from V and 4 bases from J, with 10 bases between. CDR3 sequence reads: CASSDREYEQYF. CDR3 nucleotides: TGTGCCAGCAGTGACCGGGAGTACGAGCAGTACTTC.

Only a few counts were recorded for this clonotype. The gene calls are TRBV7-8 and TRBJ2-5, with a tentative D call TRBD2 (5 bases). From germline, CDR1 is SGHVS and CDR2 FQNEAQ. The CDR3 extends over 13 amino acids. V shed 5 bases and J shed 2 bases, with 9 bases lying between them. The CDR3 bases are TGTGCCAGCAGCCGGGAACGGCAAGAGACCCAGTACTTC. This sequence encodes CASSRERQETQYF. Based on the CDR3 plus reference TRBV7-8 and TRBJ2-5, the full variable domain is GAGVSQSPRYKVAKRGQDVALRCDPISGHVSLFWYQQALGQGPEFLTYFQNEAQLDKSGLPSDRFFAERPEGSVSTLKIQRTQQEDSAVYLCASSRERQETQYFGPGTRLLVL.

The V and J genes are TRBV6-5 and TRBJ2-7; D not resolved. Trimming took 6 bases from V and 2 from J, leaving 11 bases between them. The germline V gene encodes CDR1 MNHEY and CDR2 SVGAGI. The CDR3 is 13 amino acids. For the CDR3, the DNA is TGTGCCAGCAGAAAGACAATTACCTACGAGCAGTACTTC. This sequence encodes CASRKTITYEQYF.

The chain recombines TRBV6-2 or TRBV6-3 with TRBJ2-7; tentative D call: TRBD1 (5 bases). Per the germline V gene, CDR1 is MNHEY and CDR2 is SVGEGT. The CDR3 runs 14 residues. Trimming pared 2 bases from V and 2 bases from J, leaving 10 bases between. The CDR3 here is CASSYAGLAYEQYF. DNA for the CDR3: TGTGCCAGCAGTTACGCAGGGTTAGCCTACGAGCAGTACTTC.

In its sample, this clonotype was seen a few times. CDR3 sequence (DNA): TGTGCCATCAGTGCTAGGCAGGGGGCGAGGGAGCAGTACTTC. Protein product: CAISARQGAREQYF. The chain joins TRBV10-3 to TRBJ2-7; 8 nucleotides agree with TRBD1. In germline, CDR1 is ENHRY, CDR2 SYGVKD. This CDR3 is built from 14 residues. Trimming took 4 bases from V and 7 from J; bases not matched to a gene: 9.

This clonotype came up many times. This chain joins TRBV3-1 and TRBJ2-1; TRBD2 agrees at 9 bases. CDR1 LGHDT and CDR2 YNNKEL come from the germline V gene (reference sequence). V lost 3 bases to trimming and J lost 4 bases; unmatched junction nucleotides: 7. The CDR3 is made up of 16 amino acids. Here the CDR3 reads CASSHHRLAGYNEQFF. CDR3 nucleotide sequence: TGTGCCAGCAGCCATCACCGGCTAGCGGGGTACAATGAGCAGTTCTTC.

J is TRBJ2-4 and V is TRBV20-1, with a weak D call TRBD1 (5 bases). The ends were cut back, 1 base at V and 6 bases at J, with 16 bases in the middle. CDR1 and CDR2 (germline): DFQATT, SNEGSKA (reference sequence). The CDR3 runs to 15 residues. As DNA, the CDR3 is TGCAGTGCTAGAGGAAGTAAGGGGCATAGAAACATTCAGTACTTC. Its protein is CSARGSKGHRNIQYF.

This chain connects TRBV6-5 to TRBJ2-1; 8 nucleotides agree with TRBD1. The CDR3 is 15 residues long. The germline gives CDR1 MNHEY, CDR2 SVGAGI. Trimming cost V 5 bases and J 3 bases; bases outside gene matches: 6. The CDR3 region has the DNA TGTGCCAGCAGTACAGACAGGGGTCTCTACAATGAGCAGTTCTTC. Protein product: CASSTDRGLYNEQFF.

This clonotype was seen a few times. The chain has TRBV19 and TRBJ2-3, with D possibly being TRBD2 (5 bases). The CDR3 runs 15 residues. V was clipped by 4 bases and J by 2 bases, with 13 bases between them. Germline assignment: CDR1 LNHDA and CDR2 SQIVND (reference sequence). This chain's CDR3 is CASSTRRTHTDTQYF. The DNA of the CDR3 is TGTGCCAGTAGTACCCGGAGGACTCACACAGATACGCAGTATTTT.

This clonotype has only a few counts. This chain links TRBV5-1 with TRBJ2-1; 9 bases agree with TRBD2. The CDR3 spans 17 residues. The germline CDR1 and CDR2 sequences are SGHRS and YFSETQ. Germline trimming cut 4 bases from V and 7 bases from J; bases unmatched to any gene: 15. CDR3 in amino acids: CASSPGGSAGGPNEQFF. CDR3 in DNA: TGCGCCAGCAGCCCGGGAGGGTCGGCGGGAGGGCCGAATGAGCAGTTCTTC.

V gene TRBV7-2 combines with J gene TRBJ1-5; no clear D. Trimming cost V 5 bases and J 3 bases, with 14 bases left between them. The CDR3 sequence is 15 residues long. Germline V CDR1 and CDR2: SGHTA, FQGNSA. The CDR3: CASSPGMADNQPQHF. Written as DNA, the CDR3 is TGTGCCAGCAGCCCGGGGATGGCCGACAATCAGCCCCAGCATTTT.

This clonotype was seen only a few times. The CDR3 DNA sequence: TGCGCCAGCAGCTTGGTCGTGCAACCATACGAGCAGTACTTC. Translated: CASSLVVQPYEQYF. V usage is TRBV5-1 and J usage is TRBJ2-7; no definite D call. Germline loops: CDR1 SGHRS, CDR2 YFSETQ. This CDR3 has 14 residues. The V gene lost 0 bases and the J gene lost 4 bases, with 11 bases spanning the gap.

This chain uses TRBV15 with TRBJ2-7; no reliable D call. Trimming cost V 2 bases and J 0 bases, with 8 bases left between them. From germline, CDR1 is LNHNV and CDR2 YYDKDF (reference sequence). The CDR3 spans 14 residues. CDR3 sequence reads: CATSRLEVSYEQYF. CDR3 sequence (DNA): TGTGCCACCAGCAGACTCGAGGTCTCCTACGAGCAGTACTTC. Using reference TRBV15 and TRBJ2-7 for the parts outside the CDR3, the full variable domain is DAMVIQNPRYQVTQFGKPVTLSCSQTLNHNVMYWYQQKSSQAPKLLFHYYDKDFNNEADTPDNFQSRRPNTSFCFLDIRSPGLGDTAMYLCATSRLEVSYEQYFGPGTRLTVT.

The rearrangement joins TRBV12-2 to TRBJ1-1. TRBV12-2 represents a pseudogene. The CDR3 contains 14 residues. Here the CDR3 DNA reads TGTGCAAGTCGCTTAGCACTTAAGAACACTGAAGCTTTCTTT. This sequence encodes CASRLALKNTEAFF.

This clonotype was seen repeatedly, ten times or more. The chain carries TRBV11-3 and TRBJ2-1; D is unresolved. The CDR3 extends over 13 amino acids. Germline CDR1 SGHNT, CDR2 YENEEA. V gave up 1 base and J gave up 4 bases, with 5 bases separating them. CDR3 in DNA: TGTGCCAGCAGCTTAGGACGGTACAATGAGCAGTTCTTC. It yields the protein CASSLGRYNEQFF.

This rearrangement joins TRBV6-2 or TRBV6-3 to TRBJ2-1, with 9 bases identical to TRBD1. Germline CDR1 and CDR2: MNHEY and SVGEGT. Unmatched junction bases numbered 6, after V lost 5 bases and J lost 7 bases. The CDR3 is 14 residues long. The CDR3 nucleotides read TGTGCCAGCAGTACATGGACAGGGGCAAATGAGCAGTTCTTC. Its translation: CASSTWTGANEQFF.

Only a few counts were recorded for this clonotype. The junction does not match germline at one end; this may be a read error. The chain combines TRBV3-1 with TRBJ2-7; TRBD2 matches 10 bases. Germline V gives CDR1 LGHDT, CDR2 YNNKEL (reference sequence). This CDR3 comprises 15 residues. CDR3 sequence: CASSQGSGTSAPPLF. As DNA, the CDR3 is TGTGCCAGCAGCCAAGGTTCCGGGACTAGCGCTCCCCCCCTCTTC.

This clonotype has a count of ten or more. This chain links TRBV29-1 with TRBJ1-6, with a possible D match to TRBD1 (5 bases). V was cut by 5 bases and J by 9 bases, with 23 bases left in between. The V gene's germline CDR1 is SQVTM and CDR2 ANQGSEA. The CDR3 covers 16 residues. The CDR3 DNA follows: TGCAGCGTTCGGGACGGACCGGACCGGGCGAGTTCACCCCTCCACTTT. This sequence encodes CSVRDGPDRASSPLHF.

Notes on this clonotype: A read error may be the cause here, since a much bigger clone is one base away. A read error is likely, as this CDR3 ends without the conserved phenylalanine or tryptophan. The J gene is TRBJ2-3, the V gene TRBV20-1; the D gene is possibly TRBD1 (6 bases). This CDR3 has 14 amino acids. Trimming removed 6 bases at V and 2 bases at J, with 15 bases between. Germline assignment: CDR1 DFQATT and CDR2 SNEGSKA (reference sequence). The CDR3 here is CSAKTDSYTDTQYI. CDR3 bases: TGCAGTGCCAAGACGGACAGTTACACAGATACGCAGTATATT.

The genes are TRBV3-1 and TRBJ2-1, with D possibly being TRBD2 (6 bases). This CDR3 comprises 14 residues. Trimming left V 3 bases short and J 5 bases short, with 11 bases between. Germline CDR1 and CDR2: LGHDT and YNNKEL (reference sequence). CDR3: CASSQVVADNEQFF. The CDR3 bases are TGTGCCAGCAGCCAGGTGGTAGCGGACAATGAGCAGTTCTTC.

This clonotype was seen repeatedly, ten times or more. The chain uses TRBV2 and TRBJ2-7; D is perhaps TRBD1 or TRBD2 (5 bases each). CDR1 is SNHLY, CDR2 FYNNEI, per germline. The CDR3 has 16 amino acids. V was trimmed by 5 bases and J by 3 bases, leaving 20 bases between them. CDR3 loop: CASSQTGTLEYYEQYF. As DNA, the CDR3 is TGTGCCAGCAGTCAAACCGGGACCCTCGAGTACTACGAGCAGTACTTC.

In its sample, this clonotype was seen many times. The chain recombines TRBV18 with TRBJ2-5; D not resolved. CDR3 size: 11 residues. Germline-derived CDR1 and CDR2 are KGHSH and LQKENI. V lost 3 bases and J lost 5, with 4 bases in between. CDR3 nucleotides: TGTGCCAGCTCACCGGGGGAGACCCAGTACTTC. Its translation: CASSPGETQYF.

The chain couples TRBV19 to TRBJ2-1; 7 nucleotides line up with TRBD2. Trimming cost V 6 bases and J 3 bases; bases outside gene matches: 11. The germline V gene encodes CDR1 LNHDA and CDR2 SQIVND (reference sequence). The CDR3 loop spans 16 amino acids. The CDR3 region is CASSNEGLTLYNEQFF. CDR3 sequence (DNA): TGTGCCAGTAGCAACGAGGGACTAACCCTCTACAATGAGCAGTTCTTC.

V is TRBV18 and J is TRBJ2-7; 9 bases agree with TRBD1. V dropped 8 bases and J dropped 5; count of bases not matched to a gene: 13. The CDR3 contains 15 residues. Germline-derived CDR1 and CDR2 are KGHSH and LQKENI. CDR3 region: CASGQAGQGIHEQYF. The CDR3 DNA reads TGTGCCAGCGGACAAGCGGGACAGGGAATCCACGAGCAGTACTTC.

This clonotype was seen a handful of times. This chain links TRBV29-1 with TRBJ2-3; D call uncertain. There are 13 residues in the CDR3. The V gene lost 7 bases and the J gene lost 0 bases, with 11 bases spanning the gap. Germline assignment: CDR1 SQVTM and CDR2 ANQGSEA. CDR3 sequence (DNA): TGCAGCGGTGGGCGCAGGAGCACAGATACGCAGTATTTT. Protein: CSGGRRSTDTQYF.

Only a few counts were recorded for this clonotype. The rearrangement links TRBV6-6 to TRBJ1-5; D is possibly TRBD1 (5 bases). The CDR3 loop spans 14 amino acids. Trimming pared 7 bases from V and 1 base from J, leaving 11 bases between. The germline CDR1 and CDR2 sequences are MNHNY and SVGAGI (reference sequence). CDR3 residues: CASNQGDSNQPQHF. The DNA for the CDR3 is TGTGCCAGCAACCAGGGTGACAGCAATCAGCCCCAGCATTTT.